This TCR beta chain was captured by sequencing in a study of radiotherapy plus CTLA-4 blockade in lung cancer listed by TCRdb under 2018. About the full investigation: Among enrolled patients, under 20% had an objective response and 31% reached disease control. Paper-wide results and their limitations: Increased serum interferon-beta after radiation, together with early dynamic changes in blood T cell clones, were reported to be the strongest predictors of response. After treatment with radiotherapy and ipilimumab, TCR clones that came from tumors expanded in the peripheral blood.

Taken from cysteine to phenylalanine, the CDR3 has 14 residues. The kept DNA is CDR3 alone, 42 bases in frame from the first base. For this chain, trimming is 4 bases at the V end and 3 bases at the J end, and the number of junction bases without a gene match is 6. Taken from the germline V gene, the CDR1 and CDR2 loops are SGHRS and YFSETQ. The study tested focal radiation therapy combined with CTLA-4 blockade (ipilimumab) in patients with chemo-refractory metastatic non-small-cell lung cancer. Library generation was performed with the immunoSEQ multiplex PCR assay. In its TCRdb copy, this immuneACCESS table keeps in-frame sequences only and misses some clones. Where compared with another copy, unresolved V genes explain less than half of these, and the others have no known cause. The sample yields about 110,000 clones; over 65% were counted once. The ten most abundant clones make up 3.3% of the sample.

This clone was recorded only once. This receptor's antigen is unknown. No quality values exist for individual bases; no much larger clone is one base distant. The material was peripheral blood, obtained from a patient treated with radiotherapy plus ipilimumab. The chain joins TRBV5-1 to TRBJ2-7; the junction holds 8 bases that match TRBD1. The TCR comes from a human donor with non-small cell lung cancer that progressed on radiotherapy plus ipilimumab. Some clones in this sample may be carry-over from other donors' samples. The DNA is TGCGCCAGCAGCACTACGGGACAGGACTACGAGCAGTACTTC. This is translated as CASSTTGQDYEQYF.